These 8 T cell receptor beta chains were sequenced from one sample in a study of blood T cell repertoires in COVID-19. The data were produced by immunoSEQ multiplex PCR, yet TCRdb's version contains in-frame clones alone and is incomplete. Among about 400,000 clones listed, 88% were seen once. Material for sequencing was PBMCs or T cells enriched from blood (not recorded which). The receptors stem from a woman in her 40s with acute COVID-19.

This clone showed up many times. CDR3 sequence reads: CASSLKPSGDQYF. In nucleotides, the CDR3 is TGTGCCAGCAGCCTTAAACCCTCAGGGGATCAGTACTTC. This rearrangement joins TRBV14 to TRBJ2-7; tentative D call: TRBD1 (6 bases). The CDR3 totals 13 residues. Germline V CDR1 and CDR2: SGHDN, FVKESK. The germline V and J ends were trimmed by 4 bases and 10 bases, with 17 bases remaining between them.

The rearrangement uses TRBV7-9 and TRBJ2-3; TRBD1 matches 8 bases. The trim removed 0 bases at V and 0 bases at J, leaving 8 bases unmatched. Germline V gene lookup returns CDR1 SEHNR and CDR2 FQNEAQ (reference sequence). The CDR3 is 18 amino acids. This CDR3 is CASSLAITGTGSTDTQYF. DNA of the CDR3: TGTGCCAGCAGCTTAGCCATTACCGGGACAGGAAGCACAGATACGCAGTATTTT.

The chain couples TRBV19 to TRBJ2-7, with 7 positions matching TRBD2. This CDR3 has 14 residues. The trim removed 5 bases at V and 2 bases at J, leaving 6 bases unmatched. Germline CDR1 and CDR2: LNHDA and SQIVND (reference sequence). The DNA of the CDR3 is TGTGCCAGTAGTCCTCAGGGAGGGACCTACGAGCAGTACTTC. It is translated as CASSPQGGTYEQYF.

The genes are TRBV12-5 and TRBJ1-3; a possible D gene is TRBD1 (6 bases). Trimming cost V 0 bases and J 8 bases, with 26 bases left between them. The CDR3 spans 19 residues. Germline V lookup: CDR1 LGHNT, CDR2 FRNRAP. Written as DNA, the CDR3 is TGTGCTAGTGGTTTGGTACTTAACTTCGGGGGGCTGGGCCCCCACACCATATATTTT. It specifies CASGLVLNFGGLGPHTIYF.

The rearrangement links TRBV7-6 to TRBJ2-5; TRBD2 matches at 8 bases. V was pared by 5 bases and J by 1 base, with 12 bases of the junction left unmatched. The CDR3 is 17 amino acids. CDR1 and CDR2 (germline): SGHVS, FNYEAQ. DNA of the CDR3: TGTGCCAGCAGCCAGAGGCCAGCGGGGGCCCCCCAAGAGACCCAGTACTTC. Translating it yields CASSQRPAGAPQETQYF.

V usage is TRBV5-4 and J usage is TRBJ1-4, with D possibly TRBD1 on 6 matching bases. The CDR3 covers 15 residues. The germline V and J ends were trimmed by 4 bases and 8 bases, with 18 bases remaining between them. Germline V gene data show CDR1 as SGHNT and CDR2 as YYREEE (reference sequence). CDR3 region: CASSLGPGTGEKLFF. For the CDR3, the DNA is TGTGCCAGCAGCCTGGGACCCGGAACAGGGGAAAAACTGTTTTTT.

A single count supports this clone. The chain combines TRBV5-1 with TRBJ1-2; the match to TRBD1 covers 7 bases. The V gene end was trimmed by 5 bases and the J gene end by 2 bases; junction bases not matched to a gene: 6. CDR3 size: 14 residues. Germline values: CDR1 SGHRS, CDR2 YFSETQ. This CDR3 is CASSTGDLNYGYTF. CDR3 DNA: TGCGCCAGCAGTACAGGGGATCTCAACTATGGCTACACCTTC.

The chain uses TRBV7-8 and TRBJ2-7; 7 bases match TRBD1. The CDR3 is made up of 14 amino acids. CDR1 is SGHVS, CDR2 FQNEAQ, per germline. Germline trimming cut 3 bases from V and 0 bases from J; bases unmatched to any gene: 2. The CDR3 DNA reads TGTGCCAGCAGCTTCGACAGGGCCTCCTACGAGCAGTACTTC. It translates to CASSFDRASYEQYF.